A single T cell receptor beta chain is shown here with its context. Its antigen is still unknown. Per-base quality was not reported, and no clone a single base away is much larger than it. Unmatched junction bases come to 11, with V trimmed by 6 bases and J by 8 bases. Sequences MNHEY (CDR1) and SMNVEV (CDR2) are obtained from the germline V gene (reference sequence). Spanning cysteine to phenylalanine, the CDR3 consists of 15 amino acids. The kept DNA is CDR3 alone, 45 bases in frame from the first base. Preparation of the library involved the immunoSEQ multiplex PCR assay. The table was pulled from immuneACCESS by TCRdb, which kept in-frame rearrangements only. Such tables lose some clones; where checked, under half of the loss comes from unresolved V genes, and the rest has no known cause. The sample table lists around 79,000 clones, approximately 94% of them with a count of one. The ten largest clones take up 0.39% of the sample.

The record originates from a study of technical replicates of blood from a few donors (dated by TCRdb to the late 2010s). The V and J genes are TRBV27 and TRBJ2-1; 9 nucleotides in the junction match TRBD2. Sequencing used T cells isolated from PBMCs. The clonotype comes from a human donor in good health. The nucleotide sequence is TGTGCCAGCAGAAAAATAGCGGGAGCGTCGGATGAGCAGTTCTTC. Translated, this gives CASRKIAGASDEQFF.